The source of this TCR beta chain is a study of OX40 agonist ivuxolimab in advanced cancers. As regards this clone: Its matching antigen is unknown.

Study results and limitations: CD4+ and CD8+ blood T cells expanded clonally by week 6 at 0.1 to 3.0 mg/kg. Normalized expansion of T-cell clones was also low for some nonresponders.

The CDR3 runs 12 residues. Germline CDR1 and CDR2: ENHRY and SYGVKD. Trimming stripped 5 bases from V and 1 base from J, with 5 bases between. Patients with autoimmune history or systemic immunosuppression were excluded. Generated by immunoSEQ multiplex PCR, the TCRdb table keeps only in-frame clones and is missing some. The sample has roughly 76,000 clones; 75% to 90% are singletons. The input for sequencing was CD4+ or CD8+ T cells sorted from blood, taken in a trial of the OX40 agonist ivuxolimab. The sequence came from an adult with an advanced solid tumor such as melanoma, head and neck, liver or kidney cancer. The gene calls are TRBV10-3 and TRBJ1-1; D is undetermined. The CDR3 DNA is TGTGCCATCAGTCCTACGAACACTGAAGCTTTCTTT. Its protein is CAISPTNTEAFF.